The rows below give T cell receptor beta chains drawn from one sample of a study of somatic mutations in cytotoxic T cells in rheumatoid arthritis. Profiled with immunoSEQ multiplex PCR; TCRdb holds only in-frame clones, not every one. The data hold approximately 2,600 clones, with 60% to 75% observed a single time. Sequencing was done on a sample of CD8+ T cells sorted from synovial fluid. These receptors all stem from a young woman with rheumatoid arthritis. Both conserved end residues are part of each CDR3. The order of the fields is J gene, V gene, D gene, clone size, CDR3 DNA, CDR3 protein. D genes are given only for firm matches. Clone size appears in some rows only: once, few, many, or a class for an expanded clone.

j_call: TRBJ2-7
v_call: TRBV4-3
d_call: TRBD1
clone_size: large
cdr3_nt: TGCGCCAGCAGCCAAGACATAACAGGGGGGTACGAGCAGTACTTC
cdr3_aa: CASSQDITGGYEQYF

j_call: TRBJ2-4
v_call: TRBV7-9
d_call: TRBD1
clone_size: .
cdr3_nt: TGTGCCAGCAGCTCGGAGGGACAGGGTAGAAACATTCAGTACTTC
cdr3_aa: CASSSEGQGRNIQYF

j_call: TRBJ1-3
v_call: TRBV4-3
d_call: .
clone_size: .
cdr3_nt: TGCGCCAGCAGCCAAGACAGTCGGACATTCTCTGGAAACACCATATATTTT
cdr3_aa: CASSQDSRTFSGNTIYF

j_call: TRBJ2-7
v_call: TRBV4-1
d_call: .
clone_size: .
cdr3_nt: TGCGCCAGCAGCCAAGAGACACTCGATTCCTACGAGCAGTACTTC
cdr3_aa: CASSQETLDSYEQYF

j_call: TRBJ2-7
v_call: TRBV10-2
d_call: TRBD2
clone_size: .
cdr3_nt: TGCGCCAGCAGTCCCATGGGGGCTAGCGGGAGCCAGGTCCCCTACGAGCAGTACTTC
cdr3_aa: CASSPMGASGSQVPYEQYF

j_call: TRBJ2-1
v_call: TRBV7-8
d_call: TRBD2
clone_size: .
cdr3_nt: TGTGCCAGCAGCTTGTTCCCTAGCGGGAGGTCCCGTAATGAGCAGTTCTTC
cdr3_aa: CASSLFPSGRSRNEQFF

j_call: TRBJ1-4
v_call: TRBV4-3
d_call: TRBD1
clone_size: .
cdr3_nt: TGCGCCAGCAGCCAAGACGGGACAGGGGGGGAAAAACTGTTTTTT
cdr3_aa: CASSQDGTGGEKLFF

j_call: TRBJ2-7
v_call: TRBV27
d_call: TRBD1
clone_size: once
cdr3_nt: TGTGCCAGCAGTTTAGGGACAGGGGAACCCTACGAGCAGTACTTC
cdr3_aa: CASSLGTGEPYEQYF

j_call: TRBJ2-7
v_call: TRBV19
d_call: TRBD1
clone_size: .
cdr3_nt: TGTGCCAGTAGTATAGCCCCGGGACAGGGATACGAGCAGTACTTC
cdr3_aa: CASSIAPGQGYEQYF

j_call: TRBJ1-1
v_call: TRBV2
d_call: .
clone_size: few
cdr3_nt: TGTGCCTCAGAGGATACAGGGTACCCTGAAGCTTTCTTT
cdr3_aa: CASEDTGYPEAFF

j_call: TRBJ2-1
v_call: TRBV6-5
d_call: TRBD2
clone_size: .
cdr3_nt: TGTGCCAGCAGTTACGGGGCGGGAGGCTACGATGAGCAGTTCTTC
cdr3_aa: CASSYGAGGYDEQFF

j_call: TRBJ1-1
v_call: TRBV5-1
d_call: TRBD1
clone_size: .
cdr3_nt: TGCGCCAGCAGCTTGCCCCAAGGGGGCGCAGGGATGCTGGACACTGAAGCTTTCTTT
cdr3_aa: CASSLPQGGAGMLDTEAFF

j_call: TRBJ1-4
v_call: TRBV6-5
d_call: TRBD1
clone_size: few
cdr3_nt: TGTGCCAGCAGTTACTCGTTTGGGACAGACTACGAAAAACTGTTTTTT
cdr3_aa: CASSYSFGTDYEKLFF

j_call: TRBJ1-2
v_call: TRBV5-5
d_call: .
clone_size: .
cdr3_nt: TGTGCCAGCAGCGCTTATGACAGCTTCAACTATGGCTACACCTTC
cdr3_aa: CASSAYDSFNYGYTF

j_call: TRBJ2-7
v_call: TRBV29-1
d_call: TRBD2
clone_size: once
cdr3_nt: TGCAGCGTTGGTCCTAGCGGGAGGAACGACCTAAGGAACGAGCAGTACTTC
cdr3_aa: CSVGPSGRNDLRNEQYF

j_call: TRBJ2-7
v_call: TRBV7-8
d_call: .
clone_size: few
cdr3_nt: TGTGCCAGCAGCGTAGGACAGAGTCCAGTCTACGAGCAGTACTTC
cdr3_aa: CASSVGQSPVYEQYF

j_call: TRBJ1-5
v_call: TRBV28
d_call: .
clone_size: .
cdr3_nt: TGTGCCAGCAGTTTGCCGAGATACTGGTATCAGCCCCAGCATTTT
cdr3_aa: CASSLPRYWYQPQHF

j_call: TRBJ2-1
v_call: TRBV7-9
d_call: TRBD1
clone_size: few
cdr3_nt: TGTGCCAGCAGTTATAACCCGGGACAGGGGGCTGACGAGCAGTTCTTC
cdr3_aa: CASSYNPGQGADEQFF

j_call: TRBJ1-5
v_call: TRBV6-5
d_call: TRBD1
clone_size: .
cdr3_nt: TGTGCCAGCAGCCGGACAGGGTGGCAGCCCCAGCATTTT
cdr3_aa: CASSRTGWQPQHF

j_call: TRBJ1-2
v_call: TRBV7-6
d_call: TRBD1
clone_size: .
cdr3_nt: TGTGCCAGCAGCTCCGCGGACAGGGGCATCTATGGCTACACCTTC
cdr3_aa: CASSSADRGIYGYTF

j_call: TRBJ2-7
v_call: TRBV5-1
d_call: TRBD2
clone_size: .
cdr3_nt: TGCGCCAGCAGCTTGACCGGGACTAGCACTCACGAGCAGTACTTC
cdr3_aa: CASSLTGTSTHEQYF

j_call: TRBJ2-7
v_call: TRBV10-1
d_call: TRBD1
clone_size: .
cdr3_nt: TGCGCCAGCAGTGAGTCGACAGGGAAAAACGAGCAGTACTTC
cdr3_aa: CASSESTGKNEQYF

j_call: TRBJ2-2
v_call: TRBV15
d_call: TRBD2
clone_size: .
cdr3_nt: TGTGCCACAAACGCCGGGACTACCAACACCGGGGAGCTGTTTTTT
cdr3_aa: CATNAGTTNTGELFF

j_call: TRBJ2-7
v_call: TRBV4-1
d_call: .
clone_size: few
cdr3_nt: TGCGCCAGCAGCCTCTGCAGTGAGGGGACTTGTTCCATGGACGAGCAGTACTTC
cdr3_aa: CASSLCSEGTCSMDEQYF

j_call: TRBJ2-3
v_call: TRBV10-3
d_call: TRBD1
clone_size: .
cdr3_nt: TGTGCCACCGGACAGGGGGAAACAGATACGCAGTATTTT
cdr3_aa: CATGQGETDTQYF

j_call: TRBJ2-1
v_call: TRBV29-1
d_call: TRBD1
clone_size: .
cdr3_nt: TGCAGCGTTGAAGGGGCCCACAGGGGCAATGAGCAGTTCTTC
cdr3_aa: CSVEGAHRGNEQFF

j_call: TRBJ2-1
v_call: TRBV11-2
d_call: TRBD1
clone_size: .
cdr3_nt: TGTGCCAGCAGCCCTTTTGAAGGGGGCCGGGGTTACAATGAGCAGTTCTTC
cdr3_aa: CASSPFEGGRGYNEQFF